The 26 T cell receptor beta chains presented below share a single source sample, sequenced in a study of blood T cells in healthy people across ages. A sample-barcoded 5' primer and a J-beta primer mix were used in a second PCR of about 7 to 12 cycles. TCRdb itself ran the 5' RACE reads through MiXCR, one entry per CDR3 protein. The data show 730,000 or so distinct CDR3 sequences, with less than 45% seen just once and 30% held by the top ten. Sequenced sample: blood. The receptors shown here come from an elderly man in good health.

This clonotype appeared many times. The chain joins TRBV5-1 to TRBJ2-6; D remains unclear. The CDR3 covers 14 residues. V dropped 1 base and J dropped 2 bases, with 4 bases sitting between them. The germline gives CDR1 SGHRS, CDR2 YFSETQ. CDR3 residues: CASSLRAGANVLTF. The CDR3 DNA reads TGCGCCAGCAGCTTGAGGGCTGGGGCCAACGTCCTGACTTTC.

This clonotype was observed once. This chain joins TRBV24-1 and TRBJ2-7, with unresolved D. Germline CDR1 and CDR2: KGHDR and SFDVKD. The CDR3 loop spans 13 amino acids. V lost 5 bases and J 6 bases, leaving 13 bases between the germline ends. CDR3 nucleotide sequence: TGTGCCACCAGTGCGAATAGTTGGGGCGAGCAGTACTTC. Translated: CATSANSWGEQYF.

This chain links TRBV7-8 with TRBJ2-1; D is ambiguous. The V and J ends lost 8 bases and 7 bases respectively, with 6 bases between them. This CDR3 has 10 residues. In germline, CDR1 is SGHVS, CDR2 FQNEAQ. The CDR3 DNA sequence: TGTGCCAGCGGTAGTAATGAGCAGTTCTTC. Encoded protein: CASGSNEQFF.

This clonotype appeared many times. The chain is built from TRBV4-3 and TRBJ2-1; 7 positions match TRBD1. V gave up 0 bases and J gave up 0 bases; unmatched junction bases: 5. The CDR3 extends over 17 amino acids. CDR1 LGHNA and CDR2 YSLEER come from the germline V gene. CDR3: CASSQDPRGSSYNEQFF. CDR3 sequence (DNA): TGCGCCAGCAGCCAAGACCCCAGGGGGAGCTCCTACAATGAGCAGTTCTTC.

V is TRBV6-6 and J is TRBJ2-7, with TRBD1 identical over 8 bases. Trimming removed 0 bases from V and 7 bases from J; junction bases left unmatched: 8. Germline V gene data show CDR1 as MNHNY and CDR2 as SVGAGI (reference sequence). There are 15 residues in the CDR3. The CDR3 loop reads CASSYSRTGSNEQYF. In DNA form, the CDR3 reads TGTGCCAGCAGTTACTCCCGGACAGGGTCCAATGAGCAGTACTTC.

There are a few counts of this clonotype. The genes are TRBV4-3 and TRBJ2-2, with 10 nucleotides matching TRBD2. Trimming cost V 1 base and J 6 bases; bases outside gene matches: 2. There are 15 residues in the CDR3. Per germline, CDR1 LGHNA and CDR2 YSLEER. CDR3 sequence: CASSQGTSGAGELFF. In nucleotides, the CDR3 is TGCGCCAGCAGCCAAGGGACTAGCGGAGCCGGGGAGCTGTTTTTT.

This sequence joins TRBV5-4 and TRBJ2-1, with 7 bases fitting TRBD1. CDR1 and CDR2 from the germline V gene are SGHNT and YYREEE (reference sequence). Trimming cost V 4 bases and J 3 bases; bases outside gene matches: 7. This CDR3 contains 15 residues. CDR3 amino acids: CASSPGQNNYNEQFF. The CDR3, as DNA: TGTGCCAGCAGCCCGGGACAGAACAACTACAATGAGCAGTTCTTC.

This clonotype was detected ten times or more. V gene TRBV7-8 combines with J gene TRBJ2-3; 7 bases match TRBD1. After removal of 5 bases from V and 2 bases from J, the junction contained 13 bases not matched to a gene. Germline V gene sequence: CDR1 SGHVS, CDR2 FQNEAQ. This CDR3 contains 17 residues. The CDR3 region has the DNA TGTGCCAGCAGCAAACTCGCATTGGACAGGAACACAGATACGCAGTATTTT. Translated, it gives CASSKLALDRNTDTQYF.

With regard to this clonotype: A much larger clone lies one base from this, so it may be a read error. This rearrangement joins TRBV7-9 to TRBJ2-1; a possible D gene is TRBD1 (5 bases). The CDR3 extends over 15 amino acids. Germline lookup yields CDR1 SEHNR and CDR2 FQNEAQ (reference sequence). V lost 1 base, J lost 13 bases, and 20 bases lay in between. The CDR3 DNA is TGTGCCAGCAGCTTAGTTCGACAGTTTGGAGAGACCCAGTTCTTC. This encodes CASSLVRQFGETQFF.

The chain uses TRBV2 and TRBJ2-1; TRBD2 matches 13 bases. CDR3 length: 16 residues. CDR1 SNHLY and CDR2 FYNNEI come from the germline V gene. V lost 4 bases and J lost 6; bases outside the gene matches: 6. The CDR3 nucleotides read TGTGCCAGCAGTGGTACTAGCGGGAGGGCTTTCAATGAGCAGTTCTTC. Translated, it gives CASSGTSGRAFNEQFF. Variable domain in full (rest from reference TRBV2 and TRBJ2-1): EPEVTQTPSHQVTQMGQEVILRCVPISNHLYFYWYRQILGQKVEFLVSFYNNEISEKSEIFDDQFSVERPDGSNFTLKIRSTKLEDSAMYFCASSGTSGRAFNEQFFGPGTRLTVL.

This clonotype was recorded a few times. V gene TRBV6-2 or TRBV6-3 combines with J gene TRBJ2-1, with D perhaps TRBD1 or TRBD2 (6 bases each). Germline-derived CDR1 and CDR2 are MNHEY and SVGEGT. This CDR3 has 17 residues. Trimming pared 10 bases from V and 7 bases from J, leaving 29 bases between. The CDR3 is CATRDTTRGPLSNEQFF. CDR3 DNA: TGTGCCACCCGGGACACCACCCGGGGGCCCCTATCTAATGAGCAGTTCTTC.

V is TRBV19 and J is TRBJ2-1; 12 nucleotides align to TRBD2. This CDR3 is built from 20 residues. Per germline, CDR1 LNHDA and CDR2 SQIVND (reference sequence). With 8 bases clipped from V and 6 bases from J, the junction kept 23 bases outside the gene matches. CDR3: CASGGRQRLAGASGVNEQFF. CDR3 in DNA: TGTGCCAGTGGGGGACGCCAAAGACTAGCGGGGGCCTCGGGGGTCAATGAGCAGTTCTTC.

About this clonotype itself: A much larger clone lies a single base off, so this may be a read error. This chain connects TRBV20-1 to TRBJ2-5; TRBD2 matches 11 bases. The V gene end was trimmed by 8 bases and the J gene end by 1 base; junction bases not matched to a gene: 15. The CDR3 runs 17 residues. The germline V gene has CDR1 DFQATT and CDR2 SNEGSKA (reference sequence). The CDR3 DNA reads TGCAGTACTGGACTACAACTAGCGGGAGAAGTCCAAGAGACCCAGTACTTC. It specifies CSTGLQLAGEVQETQYF.

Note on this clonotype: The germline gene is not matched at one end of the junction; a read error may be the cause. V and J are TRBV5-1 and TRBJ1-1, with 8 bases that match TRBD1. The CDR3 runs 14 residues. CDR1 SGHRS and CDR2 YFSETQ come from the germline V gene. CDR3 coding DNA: TGCGCCAGCAGCTTGGACAGGGGGAACACTGACGCTTTCTTT. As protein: CASSLDRGNTDAFF.

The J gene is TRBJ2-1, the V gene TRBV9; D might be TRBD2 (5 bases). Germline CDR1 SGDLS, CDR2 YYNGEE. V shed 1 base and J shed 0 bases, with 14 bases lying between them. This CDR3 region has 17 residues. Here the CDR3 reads CASSVSRTGSSYNEQFF. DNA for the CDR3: TGTGCCAGCAGCGTAAGTCGGACGGGGAGCTCCTACAATGAGCAGTTCTTC.

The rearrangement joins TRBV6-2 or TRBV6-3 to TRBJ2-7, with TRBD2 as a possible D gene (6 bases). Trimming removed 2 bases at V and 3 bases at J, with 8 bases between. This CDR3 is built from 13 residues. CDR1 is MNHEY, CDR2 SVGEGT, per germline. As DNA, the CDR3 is TGTGCCAGCAGTTACCACGGGAGCTACGAGCAGTACTTC. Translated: CASSYHGSYEQYF.

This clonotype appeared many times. The CDR3 nucleotides read TGCAGCGTTGCGGGAAGATCCTACGAGCAGTACTTC. It is translated as CSVAGRSYEQYF. This chain connects TRBV29-1 to TRBJ2-7; TRBD2 is a possible D gene (5 bases). V was pared by 4 bases and J by 1 base, with 8 bases between. The CDR3 has 12 residues. Looked up from germline, CDR1 is SQVTM and CDR2 is ANQGSEA.

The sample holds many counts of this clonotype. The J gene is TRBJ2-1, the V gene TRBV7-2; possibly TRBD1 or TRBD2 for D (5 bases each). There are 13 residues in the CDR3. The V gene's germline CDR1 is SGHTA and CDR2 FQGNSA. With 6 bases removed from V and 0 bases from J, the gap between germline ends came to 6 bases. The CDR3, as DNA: TGTGCCAGCAGTGGGGGCTCCTACAATGAGCAGTTCTTC. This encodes CASSGGSYNEQFF.

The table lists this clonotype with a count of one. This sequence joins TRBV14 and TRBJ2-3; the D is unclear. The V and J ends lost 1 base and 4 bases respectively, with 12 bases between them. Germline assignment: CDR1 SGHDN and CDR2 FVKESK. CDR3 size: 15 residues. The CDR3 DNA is TGTGCCAGCAGCCAAGCGGCAGAATGGGCAGATACGCAGTATTTT. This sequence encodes CASSQAAEWADTQYF.

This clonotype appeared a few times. The CDR3 reads CASSAFGQQNTEAFF. The CDR3 DNA reads as TGCGCCAGCAGCGCGTTCGGACAGCAGAACACTGAAGCTTTCTTT. This chain uses TRBV5-1 with TRBJ1-1; D perhaps matches TRBD1 (6 bases). Germline V gene lookup returns CDR1 SGHRS and CDR2 YFSETQ. CDR3 length: 15 amino acids. The germline V and J ends were trimmed by 4 bases and 1 base, with 14 bases remaining between them.

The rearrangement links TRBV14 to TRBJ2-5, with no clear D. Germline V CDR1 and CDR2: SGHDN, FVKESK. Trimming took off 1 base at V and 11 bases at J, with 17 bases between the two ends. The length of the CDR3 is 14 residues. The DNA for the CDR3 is TGTGCCAGCAGCCAAGGGGCAGCCTACAATGAGCAGTACTTC. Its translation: CASSQGAAYNEQYF. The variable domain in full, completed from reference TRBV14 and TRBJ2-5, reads EAGVTQFPSHSVIEKGQTVTLRCDPISGHDNLYWYRRVMGKEIKFLLHFVKESKQDESGMPNNRFLAERTGGTYSTLKVQPAELEDSGVYFCASSQGAAYNEQYFGPGTRLLVL.

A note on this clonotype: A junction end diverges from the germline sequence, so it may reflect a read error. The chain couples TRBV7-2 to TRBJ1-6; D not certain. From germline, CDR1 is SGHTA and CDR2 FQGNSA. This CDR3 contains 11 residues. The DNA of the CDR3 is TGTTCCAGCAGCTTTAGATCACCCCTCCACTTT. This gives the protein CSSSFRSPLHF.

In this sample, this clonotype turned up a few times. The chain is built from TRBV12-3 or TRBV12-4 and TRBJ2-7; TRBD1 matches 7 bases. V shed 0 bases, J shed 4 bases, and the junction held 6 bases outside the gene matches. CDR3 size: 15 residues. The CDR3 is CASSLAGLGQYEQYF. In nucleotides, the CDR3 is TGTGCCAGCAGTTTAGCGGGTTTGGGACAGTACGAGCAGTACTTC.

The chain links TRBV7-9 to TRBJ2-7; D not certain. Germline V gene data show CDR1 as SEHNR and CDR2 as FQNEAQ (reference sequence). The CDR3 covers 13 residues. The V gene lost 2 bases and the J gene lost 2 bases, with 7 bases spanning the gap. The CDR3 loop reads CASSLLVAYEQYF. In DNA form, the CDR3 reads TGTGCCAGCAGCTTATTGGTCGCCTACGAGCAGTACTTC.

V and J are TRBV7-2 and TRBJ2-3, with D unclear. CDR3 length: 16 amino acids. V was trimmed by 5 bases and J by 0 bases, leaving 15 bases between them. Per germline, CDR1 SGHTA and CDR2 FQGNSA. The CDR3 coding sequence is TGTGCCAGCAGCCCAGGAACGAACATTAGCACAGATACGCAGTATTTT. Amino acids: CASSPGTNISTDTQYF.

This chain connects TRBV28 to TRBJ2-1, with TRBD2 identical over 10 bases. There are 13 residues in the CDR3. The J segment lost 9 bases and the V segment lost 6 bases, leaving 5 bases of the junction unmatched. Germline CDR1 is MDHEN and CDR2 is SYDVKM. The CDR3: CASSTSGNREQFF. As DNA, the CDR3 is TGTGCCAGCAGCACTAGCGGGAACCGTGAGCAGTTCTTC.